The entry below gives a single TCR beta chain sequence along with its context. Its cognate antigen is unknown. This sample was taken from a study of CD8 T cells in Susac syndrome. Study results and caveats: In total CD8+ repertoires, some 15 Susac-specific public clones were found, and in CD8+ TEMRA repertoires, 4 or 5 were found.

Random hexamers were used to reverse transcribe an amount of about 0.45 to 1 ug RNA. Via MiXCR, TCRdb re-called the immunoSEQ multiplex PCR reads, giving one row per CDR3 protein. The sample carries roughly 110,000 distinct CDR3 sequences, approximately 94% recorded once. Germline V CDR1 and CDR2: SEHNR, FQNEAQ (reference sequence). Trimming took off 0 bases at V and 0 bases at J, with 5 bases between the two ends. This CDR3 spans 14 amino acids. The receptor comes from a human donor with Susac syndrome. The sequenced material came from CD8+ T cells from PBMCs. The genes are TRBV7-9 and TRBJ1-1; D remains ambiguous. CDR3 amino acids: CASSLARVNTEAFF. CDR3 nucleotides: TGTGCCAGCAGCTTAGCCCGCGTGAACACTGAAGCTTTCTTT.